This T cell receptor beta chain was documented in a study of cytomegalovirus exposure and HLA in healthy donors. On this clone: As yet, its antigen is unknown.

The study's findings and limits: In vitro testing confirmed three CMV-associated chains as specific for CMV antigens. Data from an earlier analysis indicated that most TCR beta V segments were productive either about 90% or about 30% of the time. The investigators catalogued 150 or so TCR beta chains as cytomegalovirus-associated.

In the PCR, 60 Vbeta and 13 Jbeta primers were used. Measured with immunoSEQ multiplex PCR; TCRdb has only the in-frame clones, and not every one. The repertoire consists of approximately 120,000 clones, with around 78% occurring once and the leading ten covering approximately 6%. J lost 3 bases, V lost 4 bases, and 10 bases had no gene match. Per germline, CDR1 SGHTA and CDR2 FQGNSA. The CDR3 has 17 amino acids. Healthy bone marrow donors made up the donors. Material: PBMCs. The TCR comes from a woman in her forties in good health and CMV-seronegative. This chain links TRBV7-2 with TRBJ2-5, with TRBD2 matching over 11 bases. DNA of the CDR3: TGTGCCAGCAGCTCAAGAGGGCAACTAGCGGGAGAAGAGACCCAGTACTTC. This encodes CASSSRGQLAGEETQYF.